The source of this TCR beta chain is a study of Ad26.COV2.S vaccination and SARS-CoV-2 variants. Study information: Ad26.COV2.S shots went into the muscle once or twice, 56 days apart. Study findings and constraints: Breadth of non-spike TCRs did not differ between vaccinees and placebo recipients.

Stated treatment: around 19 received Ad26.COV2.S at low or high dose, single or two shots; roughly five received placebo; per-sample allocation not given. Samples analyzed were those drawn on day 63 after the first vaccine or placebo injection. In the case of this clone: What it binds is unknown.

This CDR3 is built from 15 residues. The germline CDR1 and CDR2 sequences are SGDLS and YYNGEE. V shed 0 bases and J shed 2 bases, with 11 bases lying between them. Data came from immunoSEQ multiplex PCR; TCRdb stores just in-frame clones and leaves some out. The table has hundreds of thousands of clones, roughly 90% seen once. Source: peripheral blood, taken in a trial of Ad26.COV2.S vaccine versus placebo. The sequence was obtained from a person aged 18 to 65 who received the Ad26.COV2.S COVID-19 vaccine or a placebo. This chain joins TRBV9 and TRBJ2-5; no clear D gene. The CDR3: CASSVGQAIQETQYF. The CDR3 coding sequence is TGTGCCAGCAGCGTAGGCCAGGCTATTCAAGAGACCCAGTACTTC. The whole variable domain, remainder taken from reference TRBV9 and TRBJ2-5, is DSGVTQTPKHLITATGQRVTLRCSPRSGDLSVYWYQQSLDQGLQFLIQYYNGEERAKGNILERFSAQQFPDLHSELNLSSLELGDSALYFCASSVGQAIQETQYFGPGTRLLVL.